Listed below are T cell receptor beta chains from one sample, sequenced in a study of graft-versus-host responses after intestinal transplantation. Using immunoSEQ multiplex PCR, the repertoire was profiled, and TCRdb retains in-frame clones only, with some absent. The repertoire consists of about 40,000 clones, with around 90% occurring once and the leading ten covering less than 3%. Material: PBMCs, obtained almost 320 days after intestinal transplant. The receptors originated from a human patient who received an intestinal transplant, so some T cells may come from the graft donor. Both conserved end residues are part of each CDR3. D genes are given only for firm matches. Expanded clones get a size class; other rows say once, few or many, or leave the size out.

J gene: TRBJ1-4; D gene: NA; V gene: TRBV6-1; clone size: NA; CDR3 DNA: TGTGCCAGCAGGGTGGACCGTGATGAAAAACTGTTTTTT; CDR3 protein: CASRVDRDEKLFF
J gene: TRBJ1-1; D gene: NA; V gene: TRBV15; clone size: NA; CDR3 DNA: TGTGCCACCAGCAGAGATCGAGGGAACACTGAAGCTTTCTTT; CDR3 protein: CATSRDRGNTEAFF
J gene: TRBJ2-3; D gene: TRBD2; V gene: TRBV4-1; clone size: NA; CDR3 DNA: TGCGCCAGCAGCCAAGGGGGACTAATAATCACAGATACGCAGTATTTT; CDR3 protein: CASSQGGLIITDTQYF
J gene: TRBJ2-2; D gene: NA; V gene: TRBV6-1; clone size: few; CDR3 DNA: TGTGCCAGCAGCCTCGGGACTTTCAACACCGGGGAGCTGTTTTTT; CDR3 protein: CASSLGTFNTGELFF
J gene: TRBJ2-5; D gene: TRBD1; V gene: TRBV13; clone size: NA; CDR3 DNA: TGTGCCAGCAGCTTACTGGGTAGGGGGCAGTCCAAAGAGACCCAGTACTTC; CDR3 protein: CASSLLGRGQSKETQYF
J gene: TRBJ2-3; D gene: TRBD1; V gene: TRBV4-1; clone size: NA; CDR3 DNA: TGCGCCAGCAGCCAAGTAACGTTGCAGGGGGCGGAAGATACGCAGTATTTT; CDR3 protein: CASSQVTLQGAEDTQYF
J gene: TRBJ1-1; D gene: NA; V gene: TRBV2; clone size: NA; CDR3 DNA: TGTGCCAGCAACGGGGGCAGTTTCTTGAACACTGAAGCTTTCTTT; CDR3 protein: CASNGGSFLNTEAFF
J gene: TRBJ1-2; D gene: TRBD1; V gene: TRBV4-1; clone size: NA; CDR3 DNA: TGCGCCAGCAGCCCAGGGGGGCGCATGGGCTACACCTTC; CDR3 protein: CASSPGGRMGYTF
J gene: TRBJ2-2; D gene: TRBD2; V gene: TRBV4-2; clone size: NA; CDR3 DNA: TGTGCCAGCAGCCAAGAGACTAGCGCAACATCCGGGGAGCTGTTTTTT; CDR3 protein: CASSQETSATSGELFF
J gene: TRBJ2-7; D gene: NA; V gene: TRBV4-2; clone size: NA; CDR3 DNA: TGTGCCAGCAGCCAAGACAGGGCCGGGGAGCAGTACTTC; CDR3 protein: CASSQDRAGEQYF